The T cell receptor (beta chain) under discussion was sequenced for a study of sequential checkpoint blockade in melanoma. Looking at the study overall: Both treatment sequences were followed by maintenance nivolumab.

Treatment described: randomized to nivolumab then ipilimumab (arm A) or the reverse (arm B). None of the patients previously received DNA-damaging chemotherapy. Sorted cells were live CD3+CD8+, lacking CD19 and CD56, from PBMCs. Data came from immunoSEQ multiplex PCR; TCRdb stores just in-frame clones and leaves some out. Of 35,000 to 45,000 clones listed, just under 85% are singletons. This clone has just one count. Trimming took off 6 bases at V and 5 bases at J, with 7 bases between the two ends. Germline V gene lookup returns CDR1 ENHRY and CDR2 SYGVKD. This CDR3 has 12 residues. The clonotype originates from a human donor with melanoma. The chain recombines TRBV10-3 with TRBJ2-2; D may be TRBD2 (5 bases). Sequencing was performed on CD8+ T cells sorted from blood (inferred from file names), taken from a patient given nivolumab and ipilimumab in sequence. The CDR3 coding sequence is TGTGCCATCAGGAGGGTTACCGGGGAGCTGTTTTTT. This gives the protein CAIRRVTGELFF.